The 5 T cell receptor beta chains in this list originate from one sample, sequenced in a study of T cells in Graves' hyperthyroidism and ophthalmopathy. Using RNA transcripts as the source, TCR beta CDR3 regions were amplified. With the HTBI primer set, the TCR CDR3 went through a first round of RT-PCR. One entry per CDR3 protein, called by TCRdb with MiXCR from the multiplex PCR reads. The data hold 490,000 or so distinct CDR3 sequences, with around 16% observed a single time. The specimen sequenced was blood. The receptor source for this set is a woman between 25 and 40 years old with Graves' ophthalmopathy.

V usage is TRBV6-5 and J usage is TRBJ2-6; no clear D gene. This CDR3 region has 16 residues. Germline V gene sequence: CDR1 MNHEY, CDR2 SVGAGI. V lost 3 bases and J 0 bases, leaving 9 bases between the germline ends. The CDR3 bases are TGTGCCAGCAGTTATGGCGTAAGCTCTGGGGCCAACGTCCTGACTTTC. Its protein is CASSYGVSSGANVLTF.

The chain recombines TRBV19 with TRBJ2-1; the match to TRBD1 covers 7 bases. Germline CDR1 reads LNHDA; CDR2 reads SQIVND (reference sequence). J was trimmed by 10 bases and V by 5 bases; bases with no gene match: 14. The CDR3 consists of 15 residues. CDR3 sequence reads: CASSFSRTGVGEQFF. The CDR3 region has the DNA TGTGCCAGTAGTTTTAGCCGTACAGGGGTAGGGGAGCAGTTCTTC. The full variable domain, rest sourced from reference TRBV19 and TRBJ2-1, is DGGITQSPKYLFRKEGQNVTLSCEQNLNHDAMYWYRQDPGQGLRLIYYSQIVNDFQKGDIAEGYSVSREKKESFPLTVTSAQKNPTAFYLCASSFSRTGVGEQFFGPGTRLTVL.

The gene calls are TRBV9 and TRBJ2-7; D unresolved. The V and J ends lost 4 bases and 0 bases respectively, with 11 bases between them. This CDR3 is built from 14 residues. CDR1 is SGDLS and CDR2 is YYNGEE in the germline V gene. CDR3 DNA: TGTGCCAGCAGCCCCCAGACGGGCTCCTACGAGCAGTACTTC. Amino acid sequence: CASSPQTGSYEQYF.

This clonotype was seen only a few times. The chain is built from TRBV27 and TRBJ2-1, with 11 bases that match TRBD2. Germline assignment: CDR1 MNHEY and CDR2 SMNVEV (reference sequence). J gave up 6 bases and V 5 bases, and 3 bases lay outside the gene matches. The CDR3 runs 14 residues. CDR3 in amino acids: CASSTSGSPNEQFF. DNA for the CDR3: TGTGCCAGCAGTACTAGCGGGAGCCCCAATGAGCAGTTCTTC.

This clonotype was seen at least ten times. J is TRBJ1-1 and V is TRBV28; possibly TRBD1 for D (6 bases). This CDR3 is built from 13 residues. V was cut by 5 bases and J by 10 bases, with 17 bases left in between. The germline V gene has CDR1 MDHEN and CDR2 SYDVKM. CDR3 DNA: TGTGCCAGCAGTCCCCTAAGGGGGAGGGGAGCTTTCTTT. It encodes CASSPLRGRGAFF.